A single sample is the source of the 19 T cell receptor beta chains below, sequenced in a study of control samples from healthy donors and cancer patients. The repertoire was sequenced with immunoSEQ multiplex PCR; TCRdb's copy has only in-frame clones and lacks some. The data show roughly 130,000 clones, 90% seen once. Sequencing used blood. All receptors derive from a young man in good health.

In regard to this clone: The junction differs from germline at one of its ends, possibly a read error. The rearrangement links TRBV7-7 to TRBJ2-1, with 7 bases fitting TRBD2. Germline values: CDR1 SSHAT, CDR2 FNYEAQ (reference sequence). The CDR3 runs 18 residues. CDR3 DNA sequence: TGTGCTAGCAGCTTAAATACTAGCGCGAGCGAATGCTACAATGAGCAGTTCTTC. Amino acid sequence: CASSLNTSASECYNEQFF. The variable domain in full, with the rest retrieved from reference TRBV7-7 and TRBJ2-1, is GAGVSQSPRYKVTKRGQDVTLRCDPISSHATLYWYQQALGQGPEFLTYFNYEAQPDKSGLPSDRFSAERPEGSISTLTIQRTEQRDSAMYRCASSLNTSASECYNEQFFGPGTRLTVL.

V is TRBV19 and J is TRBJ1-5; no reliable D call. Germline lookup yields CDR1 LNHDA and CDR2 SQIVND (reference sequence). V lost 5 bases and J 2 bases, leaving 10 bases between the germline ends. The CDR3 length is 14 residues. This chain's CDR3 is CASSDRAGNQPQHF. CDR3 nucleotides: TGTGCCAGTAGTGACCGGGCGGGCAATCAGCCCCAGCATTTT.

This clone came up a few times. V usage is TRBV7-9 and J usage is TRBJ1-2; D gene ambiguous. CDR1 SEHNR and CDR2 FQNEAQ come from the germline V gene (reference sequence). The V end was cut by 3 bases, the J end by 4 bases, with 9 bases between. The CDR3 sequence is 13 residues long. DNA of the CDR3: TGTGCCAGCAGCTTGCAGCCCCTCTATGGCTACACCTTC. It yields the protein CASSLQPLYGYTF.

The J gene is TRBJ2-3, the V gene TRBV29-1; the D is unclear. This CDR3 has 11 amino acids. From germline, CDR1 is SQVTM and CDR2 ANQGSEA. Trimming removed 5 bases from V and 4 bases from J, with 7 bases in between. CDR3 nucleotides: TGCAGCGTTCGCAGAGCAGATACGCAGTATTTT. This sequence encodes CSVRRADTQYF.

This sequence joins TRBV6-2 or TRBV6-3 and TRBJ2-1, with D perhaps TRBD1 (6 bases). CDR3 length: 17 amino acids. From germline, CDR1 is MNHEY and CDR2 SVGEGT. The V gene lost 6 bases and the J gene lost 2 bases, with 20 bases spanning the gap. The CDR3 bases are TGTGCCAGCAGCAACGGCGTTACCGGGACACCCTACAATGAGCAGTTCTTC. Protein product: CASSNGVTGTPYNEQFF.

The J gene is TRBJ2-5, the V gene TRBV5-1; 14 positions agree with TRBD2. The CDR3 sequence is 19 residues long. The trim removed 0 bases at V and 5 bases at J, leaving 12 bases unmatched. Germline CDR1 is SGHRS and CDR2 is YFSETQ. This chain's CDR3 is CASSLGNMGLAGAGETQYF. DNA of the CDR3: TGCGCCAGCAGCTTGGGAAACATGGGACTAGCGGGGGCCGGGGAGACCCAGTACTTC.

In the case of this clone: At one boundary the junction diverges from the germline segment, which might be a read error. Distinct nucleotide sequences in the sample also encode this CDR3. J is TRBJ1-5 and V is TRBV19, with D perhaps matching TRBD1 (6 bases). Looked up from germline, CDR1 is LNHDA and CDR2 is SQIVND (reference sequence). The length of the CDR3 is 15 residues. In DNA, the CDR3 is TGTGCCAGTAACCCCCCAGGGGCCTTGTATCAGCCCCAACATTTT. This gives the protein CASNPPGALYQPQHF.

This chain's CDR3 is CASSLLPGGETQYF. CDR3 bases: TGTGCCAGCAGCTTGCTTCCGGGGGGAGAGACCCAGTACTTC. The chain couples TRBV7-3 to TRBJ2-5; 7 bases are a match to TRBD2. Trimming took 3 bases from V and 4 from J; bases not matched to a gene: 5. Germline assignment: CDR1 SGHTA and CDR2 FQGTGA. This CDR3 spans 14 amino acids.

This clone was seen a single time. The rearrangement uses TRBV29-1 and TRBJ2-1, with no clear D. With 5 bases removed from V and 5 bases from J, the gap between germline ends came to 7 bases. Germline V gives CDR1 SQVTM, CDR2 ANQGSEA. The CDR3 runs to 11 residues. Here the CDR3 reads CSVKKDNEQFF. The CDR3 bases are TGCAGCGTTAAAAAAGACAATGAGCAGTTCTTC.

The chain is built from TRBV12-3 or TRBV12-4 and TRBJ1-1; D not resolved. The CDR3 covers 12 residues. With 0 bases removed from V and 11 bases from J, the gap between germline ends came to 10 bases. In DNA, the CDR3 is TGTGCCAGCAGTTTAGCGGAGTTAGCCGCTTTCTTT. Its protein product is CASSLAELAAFF.

The chain uses TRBV15 and TRBJ2-1; 12 bases fit TRBD2. The junction had 6 bases not matched to a gene; V was cut back by 2 bases and J by 7 bases. The CDR3 totals 16 residues. CDR1 is LNHNV, CDR2 YYDKDF, per germline (reference sequence). CDR3 region: CATSRPTSGSVNEQFF. CDR3 nucleotides: TGTGCCACCAGCAGACCGACTAGCGGGAGTGTTAATGAGCAGTTCTTC.

J is TRBJ2-1 and V is TRBV4-1; 7 bases map to TRBD2. The junction had 13 bases not matched to a gene; V was cut back by 0 bases and J by 8 bases. The CDR3 runs 17 residues. Germline V gene data show CDR1 as MGHRA and CDR2 as YSYEKL. CDR3 protein: CASSQDSGTSANYEQFF. CDR3 DNA: TGCGCCAGCAGCCAAGATAGTGGCACTAGCGCCAACTATGAGCAGTTCTTC.

The J gene is TRBJ1-4, the V gene TRBV2, with TRBD1 matching 11 bases. From germline, CDR1 is SNHLY and CDR2 FYNNEI. Unmatched junction bases numbered 4, after V lost 8 bases and J lost 5 bases. This CDR3 is 14 amino acids long. The CDR3 reads CASQGTGGNEKLFF. The CDR3, as DNA: TGTGCCAGCCAGGGGACAGGGGGGAATGAAAAACTGTTTTTT.

The chain's CDR3 is CASSYWASLGDEQFF. For the CDR3, the DNA is TGTGCCAGCAGTTACTGGGCTAGTCTAGGTGATGAGCAGTTCTTC. V usage is TRBV6-5 and J usage is TRBJ2-1; D unresolved. Germline CDR1 and CDR2: MNHEY and SVGAGI. The CDR3 consists of 15 residues. Trimming took off 1 base at V and 8 bases at J, with 15 bases between the two ends.

The chain has TRBV15 and TRBJ1-5; D perhaps matches TRBD1 (6 bases). V lost 4 bases and J 0 bases, leaving 10 bases between the germline ends. Germline V gives CDR1 LNHNV, CDR2 YYDKDF (reference sequence). The CDR3 consists of 15 residues. The DNA of the CDR3 is TGTGCCACCAGCAATGGACAGTTTAGCAATCAGCCCCAGCATTTT. Its translation: CATSNGQFSNQPQHF.

CDR3 sequence (DNA): TGTGCCAGCCAGCTGGCAGGCTCTGGAAACACCATATATTTT. This translates into CASQLAGSGNTIYF. This chain connects TRBV18 to TRBJ1-3; D unclear. Trimming took 8 bases from V and 0 from J, leaving 11 bases between them. This CDR3 spans 14 amino acids. Germline CDR1 reads KGHSH; CDR2 reads LQKENI. Based on the CDR3 plus reference TRBV18 and TRBJ1-3, the full variable domain is NAGVMQNPRHLVRRRGQEARLRCSPMKGHSHVYWYRQLPEEGLKFMVYLQKENIIDESGMPKERFSAEFPKEGPSILRIQQVVRGDSAAYFCASQLAGSGNTIYFGEGSWLTVV.

This chain links TRBV27 with TRBJ1-2; 7 bases line up with TRBD1. Trimming cost V 1 base and J 1 base; bases outside gene matches: 6. This CDR3 is 16 amino acids long. Germline lookup yields CDR1 MNHEY and CDR2 SMNVEV (reference sequence). The CDR3 region has the DNA TGTGCCAGCAGTTTATGGGGGACAGTCAATAACTATGGCTACACCTTC. Protein: CASSLWGTVNNYGYTF.

The chain combines TRBV4-3 with TRBJ1-4; D uncertain. The germline V and J ends were trimmed by 0 bases and 0 bases, with 8 bases remaining between them. This CDR3 has 16 residues. Germline V lookup: CDR1 LGHNA, CDR2 YSLEER. The CDR3: CASSQEPRATNEKLFF. The CDR3 DNA sequence: TGCGCCAGCAGCCAAGAACCTAGGGCAACTAATGAAAAACTGTTTTTT.

This clone was picked up one time. V and J are TRBV9 and TRBJ2-5; TRBD1 aligns across 10 bases. V shed 4 bases and J 4 bases; nucleotides not matched to a gene: 7. This CDR3 region has 15 residues. The germline V gene encodes CDR1 SGDLS and CDR2 YYNGEE. Here the CDR3 reads CASSPGQGRGETQYF. The CDR3 region has the DNA TGTGCCAGCAGCCCGGGACAGGGGAGGGGAGAGACCCAGTACTTC.